These 16 T cell receptor beta chains share one sample of origin, sequenced in a study of control samples from healthy donors and cancer patients (dated by TCRdb to 2020 to 2022). The library was prepared using the immunoSEQ multiplex PCR assay. TCRdb took this table from immuneACCESS and kept in-frame rearrangements with V and J called. Such tables lack part of the clones; where checked against another copy, unresolved V genes explain under half of the gap, and the rest is unexplained. For this sample the table gives about 90,000 clones, of which about 92% were detected only once. The ten largest make up around 1.4% of the sample. The sample was blood. The receptors originated from a woman aged 25 to 39 in good health.

The chain joins TRBV4-1 to TRBJ1-5; D ambiguous. CDR1 is MGHRA and CDR2 is YSYEKL in the germline V gene. The V and J ends lost 1 base and 4 bases respectively, with 8 bases between them. The CDR3 totals 14 residues. CDR3 DNA sequence: TGCGCCAGCAGCCAAGCCCCCGGAAATCAGCCCCAGCATTTT. Translation gives CASSQAPGNQPQHF.

This chain connects TRBV5-1 to TRBJ1-1; no definite D call. Trimming took 0 bases from V and 10 from J, leaving 13 bases between them. CDR1 and CDR2 from the germline V gene are SGHRS and YFSETQ. The CDR3 extends over 13 amino acids. This chain's CDR3 is CASSLETDLGAFF. The DNA of the CDR3 is TGCGCCAGCAGCTTGGAGACCGACTTGGGAGCTTTCTTT.

This sequence joins TRBV10-3 and TRBJ1-2, with 8 bases matching TRBD1. This CDR3 has 15 residues. Germline V gene data show CDR1 as ENHRY and CDR2 as SYGVKD. Trimming at V came to 3 bases and at J to 4 bases, leaving 7 bases not matched to a gene. The CDR3 region has the DNA TGTGCCATCAGTGACCAGGCAGGGGGCTCCTATGGCTACACCTTC. Protein sequence: CAISDQAGGSYGYTF.

The chain recombines TRBV9 with TRBJ1-2, with a tentative D call TRBD1 (5 bases). In germline, CDR1 is SGDLS, CDR2 YYNGEE. The CDR3 runs 14 residues. V was clipped by 3 bases and J by 5 bases, with 14 bases between them. CDR3 loop: CASSARRDFYGYTF. CDR3 in DNA: TGTGCCAGCAGCGCCCGGCGGGACTTTTATGGCTACACCTTC.

V and J are TRBV7-3 and TRBJ1-1, with D tentatively TRBD1 (5 bases). The germline V and J ends were trimmed by 2 bases and 1 base, with 11 bases remaining between them. The CDR3 totals 15 residues. CDR1 and CDR2 (germline): SGHTA, FQGTGA. The CDR3 DNA reads TGTGCCAGCAGCTTATGGGGACCACAGAACACTGAAGCTTTCTTT. Translation: CASSLWGPQNTEAFF.

The chain uses TRBV5-1 and TRBJ1-1; D not certain. Germline loops: CDR1 SGHRS, CDR2 YFSETQ. Trimming removed 3 bases at V and 1 base at J, with 7 bases between. The CDR3 is 13 amino acids. CDR3 in amino acids: CASSYTENTEAFF. DNA of the CDR3: TGCGCCAGCAGCTACACGGAGAACACTGAAGCTTTCTTT.

The chain recombines TRBV27 with TRBJ2-5; 8 nucleotides agree with TRBD2. The CDR3 sequence is 16 residues long. CDR1 MNHEY and CDR2 SMNVEV come from the germline V gene (reference sequence). After removal of 0 bases from V and 5 bases from J, the junction contained 8 bases not matched to a gene. The CDR3 DNA is TGTGCCAGCAGTTTATCCACGGGGGGGCCGTTGGAGACCCAGTACTTC. Its translation is CASSLSTGGPLETQYF.

J is TRBJ2-1 and V is TRBV29-1; 10 positions agree with TRBD2. Germline V gene sequence: CDR1 SQVTM, CDR2 ANQGSEA. The CDR3 sequence is 14 residues long. V gave up 5 bases and J gave up 1 base; unmatched junction bases: 2. CDR3 sequence (DNA): TGCAGCGTTCTGGGACTAGCGTCCTACAATGAGCAGTTCTTC. Its protein is CSVLGLASYNEQFF.

V and J are TRBV5-1 and TRBJ2-3; D unclear. From germline, CDR1 is SGHRS and CDR2 YFSETQ. The CDR3 is 13 amino acids. The V gene lost 0 bases and the J gene lost 2 bases, with 4 bases spanning the gap. The chain's CDR3 is CASSLENTDTQYF. For the CDR3, the DNA is TGCGCCAGCAGCTTGGAAAACACAGATACGCAGTATTTT.

The V and J genes are TRBV6-5 and TRBJ2-7, with 8 nucleotides matching TRBD1. Per the germline V gene, CDR1 is MNHEY and CDR2 is SVGAGI. Trimming cost V 6 bases and J 6 bases; bases outside gene matches: 7. The CDR3 covers 13 residues. The CDR3 nucleotides are TGTGCCAGCAGGTCAGGGGGCCCGGGCGAGCAGTACTTC. Amino acid sequence: CASRSGGPGEQYF.

The chain couples TRBV6-5 to TRBJ1-6, with TRBD1 as a possible D gene (6 bases). The V end was cut by 6 bases, the J end by 5 bases, with 14 bases between. This CDR3 is 15 amino acids long. CDR1 is MNHEY and CDR2 is SVGAGI in the germline V gene. The CDR3 bases are TGTGCCAGCAGAACAGGATGGACAGATAATTCACCCCTCCACTTT. Translated, it gives CASRTGWTDNSPLHF.

This rearrangement joins TRBV3-1 (or the pseudogene TRBV3-2) to TRBJ2-1; 9 nucleotides match TRBD1. Germline trimming cut 4 bases from V and 8 bases from J; bases unmatched to any gene: 9. The CDR3 is 15 amino acids. Germline V gene sequence: CDR1 LGHDT, CDR2 YNNKEL (reference sequence). In nucleotides, the CDR3 is TGTGCCAGCAGCCCACCGGGACAGGGTATCCATGAGCAGTTCTTC. It yields the protein CASSPPGQGIHEQFF.

This clone was recorded once. The J gene is TRBJ2-3, the V gene TRBV6-5, with D unresolved. The ends were cut back, 3 bases at V and 0 bases at J, with 10 bases in the middle. The CDR3 length is 15 residues. In germline, CDR1 is MNHEY, CDR2 SVGAGI. The CDR3 loop reads CASSYSTTSTDTQYF. CDR3 nucleotides: TGTGCCAGCAGTTATTCGACAACAAGCACAGATACGCAGTATTTT.

This chain uses TRBV4-1 with TRBJ2-3; 9 bases match TRBD1. Trimming at V came to 5 bases and at J to 11 bases, leaving 5 bases not matched to a gene. The CDR3 has 12 amino acids. CDR1 is MGHRA, CDR2 YSYEKL, per germline. In nucleotides, the CDR3 is TGCGCCAGCAGCTCCACAGGGGGCTGGCAGTATTTT. It is translated as CASSSTGGWQYF.

This chain connects TRBV19 to TRBJ2-2; 9 bases align to TRBD1. This CDR3 contains 15 residues. Germline-derived CDR1 and CDR2 are LNHDA and SQIVND (reference sequence). The V segment lost 6 bases and the J segment 7 bases; nucleotides outside the gene matches: 9. The CDR3 bases are TGTGCCAGTAGCCGGGACAGGGTGGTTAGCGGGGAGCTGTTTTTT. Translation gives CASSRDRVVSGELFF.

The chain uses TRBV19 and TRBJ1-2; no definite D call. The CDR3 covers 14 residues. Germline V lookup: CDR1 LNHDA, CDR2 SQIVND (reference sequence). Trimming cost V 3 bases and J 4 bases, with 12 bases left between them. The DNA for the CDR3 is TGTGCCAGTAGTATGGTAGGACTCGCCTATGGCTACACCTTC. Protein product: CASSMVGLAYGYTF.